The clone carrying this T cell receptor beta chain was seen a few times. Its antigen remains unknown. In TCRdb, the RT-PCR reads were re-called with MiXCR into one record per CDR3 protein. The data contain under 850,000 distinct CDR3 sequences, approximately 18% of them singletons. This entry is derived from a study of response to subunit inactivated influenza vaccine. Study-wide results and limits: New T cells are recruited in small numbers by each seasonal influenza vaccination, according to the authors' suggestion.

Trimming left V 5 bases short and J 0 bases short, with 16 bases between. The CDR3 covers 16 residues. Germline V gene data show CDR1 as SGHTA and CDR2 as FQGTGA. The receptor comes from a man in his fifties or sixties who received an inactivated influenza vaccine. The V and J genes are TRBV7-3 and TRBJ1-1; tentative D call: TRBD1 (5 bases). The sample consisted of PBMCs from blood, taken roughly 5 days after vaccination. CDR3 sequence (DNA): TGTGCCAGCAGCCGGGACCGCCATACGATGAACACTGAAGCTTTCTTT. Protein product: CASSRDRHTMNTEAFF.